The source of this T cell receptor beta chain is a study of blood T cells in healthy people across ages. Whole-study results and caveats: Both higher diversity and more naive CD4+ cells marked long-lived donors when set against aged donors. The donors' CMV status was not determined, possibly confounding changes in expanded clonotypes.

The J segment lost 4 bases and the V segment lost 5 bases, leaving 3 bases of the junction unmatched. The CDR3 runs to 13 residues. Next came a second PCR, run for about 6 to 12 cycles, which used a sample-barcoded 5' primer along with a J-beta primer mix. From the 5' RACE reads, TCRdb called clonotypes with MiXCR, one entry per CDR3 protein. The sample carries 750,000 to 950,000 distinct CDR3 sequences, about 53% recorded once. Details on this clonotype: The antigen is undetermined.

In terms of origin and age, donors were healthy Caucasian individuals from Russia aged roughly 6 to 90. This TCR came from a man older than 75 in good health. Sequenced material: blood. The J gene is TRBJ1-1, the V gene TRBV12-3 or TRBV12-4, with 8 bases aligning to TRBD1. CDR3 residues: CASSQGASTEAFF. CDR3 bases: TGTGCCAGCAGTCAGGGGGCGTCCACTGAAGCTTTCTTT.